This T cell receptor (beta chain) was documented in a study of T cell repertoires in cytomegalovirus infection. TCRdb re-derived calls from the reads in MiXCR, one entry per CDR3 protein. Counted here are 7,500 to 9,500 distinct CDR3 sequences, approximately 52% occurring once; the ten biggest clones make up 73%. Trimming cost V 0 bases and J 5 bases; bases outside gene matches: 11. Germline CDR1 is MGHRA and CDR2 is YSYEKL. The CDR3 has 18 amino acids. Worth noting for this clonotype: What it recognizes is unknown.

The sequence was collected from a human donor in good health (CMV status not recorded). Some clones in this sample may be carry-over from other donors' samples. The V and J genes are TRBV4-1 and TRBJ2-3; 10 bases are shared with TRBD2. The sequenced material came from PBMCs, sequenced either directly or after in vitro stimulation (not recorded which). CDR3 nucleotide sequence: TGCGCCAGCAGCCAAGAGGCCACCCTAGCGGGAGCTATAGATACGCAGTATTTT. Encoded protein: CASSQEATLAGAIDTQYF.